This T cell receptor (beta chain) was identified during a study of blood T cell repertoires in COVID-19. About the research overall: Acute and convalescent COVID-19 samples came from the United States, Italy and Spain. The analysed material was cDNA or gDNA that came from T cells, B-cell-depleted T cells, or PBMCs.

Clones were read by immunoSEQ multiplex PCR, and TCRdb kept only the in-frame ones, dropping some. The data contain 200,000 to 300,000 clones, around 80% of them singletons. With 8 bases removed from V and 7 bases from J, the gap between germline ends came to 14 bases. The germline V gene has CDR1 SEHNR and CDR2 FQNEAQ (reference sequence). CDR3 size: 13 residues. Sequenced sample: peripheral blood. This clonotype originated in a man between 60 and 75 years old with acute or convalescent COVID-19. The chain employs TRBV7-9 and TRBJ1-4; D remains unclear. Written as DNA, the CDR3 is TGTGCCAGCTCGCCTGGGGAGGGTGAAAAACTGTTTTTT. Protein sequence: CASSPGEGEKLFF.